A single T cell receptor (beta chain) is shown here with its context. Its antigen is still unknown. No quality values exist for individual bases; no much larger clone is one base distant. Collaborating institutions collected whole blood in K2EDTA tubes following their own protocols. For TCRbeta analysis, collaborator samples were shipped as frozen whole blood, as isolated PBMCs, or as DNA extracted from either sample type. TCRbeta CDR3 regions were amplified from genomic DNA by means of the immunoSEQ Assay, a bias-controlled multiplex PCR. In the authors' own workflow: The number of nucleated cells in each sample was estimated by amplification of reference gene primers within the assay. Sequence reads were collapsed and filtered to measure the absolute abundance of every unique TCRbeta CDR3 rearrangement. Productive Simpson clonality was computed per sample as the square root of Simpson's diversity index over productive rearrangements. In TCRdb, the immuneACCESS table is reduced to in-frame sequences with V and J assigned. These tables do not hold every clone; where another copy was compared, an unresolved V gene accounts for under half, and the others remain unexplained. The DNA gave D and trimming, while V, J and clone size come from that table. The sample records 410,000 or so clones, roughly 88% of which are singletons. The ten largest account for 1.4% to 1.5% of the sample.

The data originate from a study of blood T cell repertoires in COVID-19 (dated by TCRdb to 2018 to 2021). For context, the study as a whole: Samples covering the acute and convalescent phases of COVID-19 were provided by collaborators in the United States, Italy and Spain. The prospective study material was composed of cDNA or gDNA derived from T cells, B-cell-depleted T cells, or PBMCs. Where available, HLA class I and class II types were taken from metadata supplied by the sample provider and were not determined by assay-based typing. The samples were drawn from the first 160 participants of the ongoing ImmuneRACE study and from about 1,200 subjects provided by 6 global collaborators. Deeply sampled blood TCRbeta repertoires from subjects exposed to, actively infected with, or recovered from COVID-19 were included in the dataset. The repertoires were released in a freely available public database meant as a resource for research on the immune response to SARS-CoV-2. A de-identified subject ID, COVID-19 status, age in years and sex were almost always included in the sample metadata.

The trim is 9 bases for V and 3 bases for J, with a gap of 9 bases between the germline ends. Measured from the cysteine to the phenylalanine, the CDR3 is 12 residues long. CDR3 DNA is the only sequence kept; it has 36 bases, read in frame from the first base. Broad study findings and their caveats: The amount of clinical and demographic metadata varied by source and participant and was provided uncurated.

The receptor comes from a woman aged 25-40 years with active or convalescent COVID-19. The specimen was peripheral blood. The chain employs TRBV12-3 or TRBV12-4 and TRBJ1-5, with the D gene call left open. The nucleotides are TGTGCCAGTCGCCAGGCCAATCAGCCCCAGCATTTT. The resulting protein is CASRQANQPQHF.